Listed below are T cell receptor beta chains from one sample, sequenced in a study of blood T cells in healthy people across ages. TCRdb reanalysed the 5' RACE reads using MiXCR and keeps one entry per CDR3 protein. There are around 1.5 million distinct CDR3 sequences in the sample; roughly 30% occur only once, and over 9% lies in the top ten. The sequenced sample was blood. Source of these receptors: a woman in her 30s in good health. The CDR3 runs from the conserved cysteine through the conserved F or W. D genes are given only for firm matches. Expanded clones are given a class, and other clones once, few, many or no size at all.

J gene | clone size | D gene | V gene | CDR3 protein | CDR3 DNA
TRBJ2-5 | - | TRBD2 | TRBV28 | CASSRPGLAGGPSETQYF | TGTGCCAGCAGCCGACCGGGACTAGCGGGGGGGCCTTCCGAGACCCAGTACTTC
TRBJ2-1 | - | - | TRBV4-1 | CASSQDRPRGNEQFF | TGCGCCAGCAGCCAAGATCGTCCCAGGGGCAATGAGCAGTTCTTC
TRBJ2-7 | few | TRBD1 | TRBV20-1 | CSARRTGRYEQYF | TGCAGTGCTAGAAGGACAGGGAGGTACGAGCAGTACTTC
TRBJ2-1 | few | - | TRBV27 | CASSNQRNEQFF | TGTGCCAGCAGCAATCAGCGTAATGAGCAGTTCTTC
TRBJ2-3 | - | TRBD1 | TRBV28 | CASNSKGQGLADTQYF | TGTGCCAGCAATTCAAAGGGACAGGGTTTGGCAGATACGCAGTATTTT
TRBJ2-5 | few | - | TRBV27 | CASSTRGVGTQYF | TGTGCCAGCAGTACCCGGGGCGTCGGGACCCAGTACTTC
TRBJ2-7 | - | - | TRBV6-6 | CASSGRQLDTQYF | TGTGCCAGCAGTGGGCGTCAGCTGGACACGCAGTACTTC
TRBJ2-3 | few | - | TRBV6-1 | CASSRGIGGTDTQYF | TGTGCCAGCAGTAGGGGTATAGGGGGCACAGATACGCAGTATTTT
TRBJ2-7 | - | - | TRBV20-1 | CSAPIGGKSYEQYF | TGCAGTGCTCCGATCGGGGGCAAGTCCTACGAGCAGTACTTC
TRBJ2-7 | - | TRBD2 | TRBV5-1 | CASSSGGGSYEQYF | TGCGCCAGCAGCTCGGGAGGGGGATCCTACGAGCAGTACTTC
TRBJ2-3 | - | TRBD2 | TRBV9 | CASSGVAGGRSDTQYF | TGTGCCAGCAGCGGAGTAGCGGGGGGTAGGTCAGATACGCAGTATTTT
TRBJ2-7 | - | - | TRBV6-2/TRBV6-3 | CASRTTLPSYEQYF | TGTGCCAGCAGGACTACGCTCCCCTCCTACGAGCAGTACTTC
TRBJ1-2 | - | - | TRBV29-1 | CSVEPQGIYGYTF | TGCAGCGTTGAACCCCAGGGGATATATGGCTACACCTTC
TRBJ1-5 | - | - | TRBV29-1 | CGVVTGGNQPQHF | TGCGGCGTTGTCACAGGCGGCAATCAGCCCCAGCATTTT
TRBJ1-2 | - | - | TRBV12-3/TRBV12-4 | CASSLALGNYGYTF | TGTGCCAGCAGTTTAGCGCTTGGTAACTATGGCTACACCTTC
TRBJ2-7 | many | TRBD2 | TRBV7-2 | CASSEGGPKPYEQYF | TGTGCCAGCAGCGAGGGAGGGCCAAAACCCTACGAGCAGTACTTC
TRBJ2-1 | - | TRBD2 | TRBV20-1 | CSARGGRSYSEQFF | TGCAGTGCTAGGGGCGGGAGATCCTACAGTGAGCAGTTCTTC
TRBJ2-3 | few | - | TRBV29-1 | CSAEGPFSTDTQYF | TGCAGCGCCGAGGGGCCATTTAGCACAGATACGCAGTATTTT
TRBJ2-1 | few | TRBD1 | TRBV10-3 | CAISSGTGVNEQFF | TGTGCCATCAGCTCCGGGACAGGGGTCAATGAGCAGTTCTTC
TRBJ2-7 | few | - | TRBV15 | CATSRDLGGYEQYF | TGTGCCACCAGCAGAGATCTCGGCGGATACGAGCAGTACTTC
TRBJ2-7 | few | - | TRBV4-2 | CASSQAGTFRVAEQYF | TGTGCCAGCAGCCAGGCCGGGACCTTCAGGGTCGCCGAGCAGTACTTC
TRBJ2-7 | few | - | TRBV20-1 | CSVQSGTSSYEQYF | TGCAGTGTCCAGTCCGGGACGTCCTCCTACGAGCAGTACTTC
TRBJ1-2 | - | - | TRBV20-1 | CSARDGGNGYTF | TGCAGTGCTAGAGATGGCGGGAATGGCTACACCTTC
TRBJ1-5 | few | - | TRBV21-1 | CASSSKGQGTGQPQHF | TGTGCCAGCAGCAGCAAGGGACAGGGTACGGGTCAGCCCCAGCATTTT
TRBJ2-5 | few | - | TRBV20-1 | CSALSGGETQYF | TGCAGTGCTCTCAGTGGGGGAGAGACCCAGTACTTC
TRBJ2-1 | - | TRBD2 | TRBV5-1 | CASSKGLAGVNFDNEQFF | TGCGCCAGCAGTAAAGGACTAGCGGGAGTAAATTTTGACAATGAGCAGTTCTTC
TRBJ1-2 | - | TRBD1 | TRBV29-1 | CSVTGGPGYTF | TGCAGCGTTACAGGGGGTCCTGGCTACACCTTC
TRBJ2-1 | few | - | TRBV12-3/TRBV12-4 | CASSPDSTPYNEQFF | TGTGCCAGCAGTCCTGACAGCACCCCCTACAATGAGCAGTTCTTC
TRBJ2-7 | once | TRBD1 | TRBV5-1 | CASSPEGTGLDEQYF | TGCGCCAGCAGCCCGGAGGGGACAGGGCTCGACGAGCAGTACTTC
TRBJ2-1 | - | TRBD1 | TRBV20-1 | CSALTRGGWSYNEQFF | TGCAGTGCCCTTACTCGAGGGGGCTGGTCCTACAATGAGCAGTTCTTC
TRBJ1-6 | few | TRBD1 | TRBV3-1 | CASSQDRRTGGRSPLHF | TGTGCCAGCAGCCAAGATCGGCGGACAGGGGGTCGTTCACCCCTCCACTTT
TRBJ2-7 | - | - | TRBV20-1 | CSGAGINQGDEQYF | TGCAGTGGGGCAGGGATTAATCAGGGTGACGAGCAGTACTTC
TRBJ2-7 | - | - | TRBV20-1 | CSARGRAEGEAPYEQYF | TGCAGTGCTAGAGGTCGAGCGGAAGGAGAGGCTCCCTACGAGCAGTACTTC
TRBJ2-5 | - | - | TRBV4-1 | CASSRCKETQETQYF | TGCGCCAGCAGCCGGTGTAAGGAGACACAAGAGACCCAGTACTTC
TRBJ2-7 | many | - | TRBV7-9 | CASSLLVGQLDEQYF | TGTGCCAGCAGCTTGTTAGTGGGCCAGTTGGACGAGCAGTACTTC
TRBJ1-2 | - | TRBD1 | TRBV7-3 | CASSPGTALSYGYTF | TGTGCCAGCAGCCCGGGGACAGCTCTAAGCTATGGCTACACCTTC
TRBJ1-5 | few | - | TRBV20-1 | CSARNPGTDQPQHF | TGCAGTGCTCGCAACCCCGGTACCGATCAGCCCCAGCATTTT